The clone carrying this T cell receptor beta chain was counted a single time. Its matching antigen is unknown. CDR1 is MNHNS, CDR2 SASEGT, per germline. V was pared by 2 bases and J by 1 base, with 11 bases between. The CDR3 runs to 15 residues. Libraries were prepared by immunoSEQ multiplex PCR; TCRdb keeps only in-frame clonotypes and omits some of them. The data contain 50,000 to 75,000 clones, 88% of them singletons. These data originate in a study of PD-1 blockade in mismatch repair-deficient tumors. Study context: Patients had around 12 mismatch repair-deficient cancer types, all previously treated and progressing. Study-wide results and caveats: Tumor-resident clones, often absent from pretreatment blood, expanded after pembrolizumab and then contracted.

Mismatch repair deficiency was confirmed in all patients, by PCR or immunohistochemistry. The TCR-sequenced patients were a few responders to pembrolizumab. The receptor was derived from an adult with mismatch repair-deficient cancer. The sample here was peripheral blood, taken 52 weeks after starting pembrolizumab. This chain connects TRBV6-1 to TRBJ1-1; perhaps TRBD1 as D (6 bases). This chain's CDR3 is CASSEPQGRNTEAFF. The CDR3 DNA follows: TGTGCCAGCAGTGAACCTCAGGGGCGGAACACTGAAGCTTTCTTT.